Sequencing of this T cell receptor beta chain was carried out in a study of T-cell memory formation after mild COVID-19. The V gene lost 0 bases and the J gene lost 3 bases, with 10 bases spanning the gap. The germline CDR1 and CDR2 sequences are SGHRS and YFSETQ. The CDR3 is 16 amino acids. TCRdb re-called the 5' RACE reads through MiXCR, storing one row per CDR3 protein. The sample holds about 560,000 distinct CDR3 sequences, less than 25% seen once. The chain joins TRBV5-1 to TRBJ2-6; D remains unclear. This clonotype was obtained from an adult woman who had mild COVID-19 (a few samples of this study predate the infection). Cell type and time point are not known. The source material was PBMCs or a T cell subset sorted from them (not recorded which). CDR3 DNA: TGCGCCAGCAGCTTGGCGCTGGCAGGTGGGGCCAACGTCCTGACTTTC. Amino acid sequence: CASSLALAGGANVLTF.